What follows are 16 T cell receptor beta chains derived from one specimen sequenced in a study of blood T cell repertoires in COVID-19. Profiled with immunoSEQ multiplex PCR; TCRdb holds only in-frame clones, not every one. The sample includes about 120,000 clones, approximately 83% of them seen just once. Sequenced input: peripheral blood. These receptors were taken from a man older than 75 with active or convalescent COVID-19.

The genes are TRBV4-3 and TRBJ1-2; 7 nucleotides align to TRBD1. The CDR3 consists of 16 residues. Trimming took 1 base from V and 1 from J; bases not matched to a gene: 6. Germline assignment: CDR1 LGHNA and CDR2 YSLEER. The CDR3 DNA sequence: TGCGCCAGCAGCCAAGGTTGGACAGGAGATAACTATGGCTACACCTTC. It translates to CASSQGWTGDNYGYTF.

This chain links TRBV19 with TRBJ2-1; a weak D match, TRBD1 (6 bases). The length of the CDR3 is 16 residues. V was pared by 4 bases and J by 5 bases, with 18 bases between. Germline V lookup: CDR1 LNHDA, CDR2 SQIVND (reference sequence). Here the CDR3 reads CASSKQGSGVNNEQFF. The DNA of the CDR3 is TGTGCCAGTAGTAAACAGGGTTCAGGGGTTAACAATGAGCAGTTCTTC.

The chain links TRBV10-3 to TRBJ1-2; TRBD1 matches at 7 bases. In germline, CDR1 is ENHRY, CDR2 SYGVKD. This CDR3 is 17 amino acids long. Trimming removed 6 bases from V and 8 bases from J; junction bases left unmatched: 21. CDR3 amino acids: CAISTIFPGQWDRGYTF. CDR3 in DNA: TGTGCCATCAGCACCATTTTTCCGGGACAGTGGGATAGGGGCTACACCTTC.

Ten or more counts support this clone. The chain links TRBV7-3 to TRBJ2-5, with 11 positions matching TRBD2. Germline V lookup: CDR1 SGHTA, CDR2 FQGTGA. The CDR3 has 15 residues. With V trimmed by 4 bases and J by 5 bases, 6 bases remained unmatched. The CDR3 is CASSSLAGGTETQYF. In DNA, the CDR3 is TGTGCCAGCAGCTCCTTAGCGGGGGGGACGGAGACCCAGTACTTC.

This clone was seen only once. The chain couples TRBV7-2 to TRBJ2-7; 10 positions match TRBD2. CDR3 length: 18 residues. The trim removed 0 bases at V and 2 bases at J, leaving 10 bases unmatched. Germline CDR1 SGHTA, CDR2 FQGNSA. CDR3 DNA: TGTGCCAGCAGCTTAGCGTTAGCGGGAGGACGGGTGCCCTACGAGCAGTACTTC. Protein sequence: CASSLALAGGRVPYEQYF.

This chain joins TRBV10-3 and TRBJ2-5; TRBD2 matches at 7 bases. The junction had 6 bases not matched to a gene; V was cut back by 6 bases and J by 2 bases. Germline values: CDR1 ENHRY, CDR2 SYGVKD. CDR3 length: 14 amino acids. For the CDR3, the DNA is TGTGCCATCAGAGGACTAGGGGTACAAGAGACCCAGTACTTC. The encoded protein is CAIRGLGVQETQYF.

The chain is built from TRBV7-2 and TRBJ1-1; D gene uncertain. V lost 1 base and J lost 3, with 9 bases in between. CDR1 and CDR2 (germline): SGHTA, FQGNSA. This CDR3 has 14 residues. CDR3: CASSLDSGYTEAFF. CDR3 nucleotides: TGTGCCAGCAGCTTAGATTCGGGGTACACTGAAGCTTTCTTT.

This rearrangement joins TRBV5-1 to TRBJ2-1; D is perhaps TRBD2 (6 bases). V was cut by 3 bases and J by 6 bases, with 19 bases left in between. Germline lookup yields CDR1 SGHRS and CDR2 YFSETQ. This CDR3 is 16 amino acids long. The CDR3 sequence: CASSWPGAGRGNEQFF. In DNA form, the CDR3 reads TGCGCCAGCAGCTGGCCTGGGGCGGGAAGGGGCAATGAGCAGTTCTTC.

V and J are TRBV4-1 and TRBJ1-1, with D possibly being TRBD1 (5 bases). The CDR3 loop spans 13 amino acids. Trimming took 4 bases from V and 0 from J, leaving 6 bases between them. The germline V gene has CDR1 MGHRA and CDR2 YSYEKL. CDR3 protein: CASSRQMNTEAFF. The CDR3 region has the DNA TGCGCCAGCAGCCGACAGATGAACACTGAAGCTTTCTTT.

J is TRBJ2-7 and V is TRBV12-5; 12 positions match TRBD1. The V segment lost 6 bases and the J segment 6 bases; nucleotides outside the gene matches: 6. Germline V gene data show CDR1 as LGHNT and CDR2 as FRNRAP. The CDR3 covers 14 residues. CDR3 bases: TGTGCTAGTGGAATGGGACAGGGGGCCGGCGAGCAGTACTTC. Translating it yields CASGMGQGAGEQYF.

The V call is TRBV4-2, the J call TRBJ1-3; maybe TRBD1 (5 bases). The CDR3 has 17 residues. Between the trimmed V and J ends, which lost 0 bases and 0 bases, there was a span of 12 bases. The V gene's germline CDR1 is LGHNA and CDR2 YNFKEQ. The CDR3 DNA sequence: TGTGCCAGCAGCCAAGATATGGGGAGGGGCTCTGGAAACACCATATATTTT. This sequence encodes CASSQDMGRGSGNTIYF.

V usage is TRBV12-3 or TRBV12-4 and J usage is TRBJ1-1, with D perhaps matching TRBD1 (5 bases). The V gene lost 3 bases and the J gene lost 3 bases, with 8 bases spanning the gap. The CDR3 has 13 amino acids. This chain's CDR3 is CASSFSGYTEAFF. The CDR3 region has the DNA TGTGCCAGCAGTTTTTCAGGGTACACTGAAGCTTTCTTT.

Written as DNA, the CDR3 is TGTGCCAGCAGCTCCCCGGGATTAGCGGGAGGCGCAGATACGCAGTATTTT. Its protein is CASSSPGLAGGADTQYF. The V gene is TRBV5-4, the J gene TRBJ2-3; TRBD2 matches at 10 bases. The CDR3 runs 17 residues. From germline, CDR1 is SGHNT and CDR2 YYREEE (reference sequence). J lost 4 bases, V lost 3 bases, and 11 bases had no gene match.

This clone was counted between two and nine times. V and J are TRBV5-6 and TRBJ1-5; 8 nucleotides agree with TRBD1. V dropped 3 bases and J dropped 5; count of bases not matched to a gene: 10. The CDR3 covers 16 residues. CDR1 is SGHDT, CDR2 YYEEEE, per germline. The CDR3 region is CASSSSGQGGYQPQHF. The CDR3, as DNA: TGTGCCAGCAGCTCAAGTGGACAGGGAGGGTATCAGCCCCAGCATTTT.

The CDR3, as DNA: TGCAGCGCTAGACTAGCGCGTGAGACCCAGTACTTC. Its translation: CSARLARETQYF. The chain couples TRBV29-1 to TRBJ2-5; TRBD2 matches at 8 bases. CDR1 is SQVTM, CDR2 ANQGSEA, per germline. The CDR3 is 12 amino acids. The V and J ends lost 7 bases and 5 bases, in that order; junction bases with no gene match: 6.

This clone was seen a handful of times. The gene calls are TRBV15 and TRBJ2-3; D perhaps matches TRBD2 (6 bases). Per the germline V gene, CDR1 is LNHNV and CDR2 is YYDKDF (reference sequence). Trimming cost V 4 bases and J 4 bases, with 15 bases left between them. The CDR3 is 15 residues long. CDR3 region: CATSTERVEADTQYF. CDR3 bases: TGTGCCACCAGCACCGAGCGGGTGGAGGCAGATACGCAGTATTTT.